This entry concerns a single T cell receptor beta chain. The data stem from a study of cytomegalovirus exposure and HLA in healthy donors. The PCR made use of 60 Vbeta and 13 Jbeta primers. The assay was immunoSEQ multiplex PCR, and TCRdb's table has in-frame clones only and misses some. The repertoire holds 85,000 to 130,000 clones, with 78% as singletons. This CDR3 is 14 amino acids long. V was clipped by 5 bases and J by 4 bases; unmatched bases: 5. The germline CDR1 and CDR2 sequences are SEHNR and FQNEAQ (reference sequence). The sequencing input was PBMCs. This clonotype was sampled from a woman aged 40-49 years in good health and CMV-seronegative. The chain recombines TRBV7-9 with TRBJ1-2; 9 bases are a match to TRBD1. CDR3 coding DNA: TGTGCCAGCAGCACGGGACAGGGAGTCTATGGCTACACCTTC. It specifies CASSTGQGVYGYTF.